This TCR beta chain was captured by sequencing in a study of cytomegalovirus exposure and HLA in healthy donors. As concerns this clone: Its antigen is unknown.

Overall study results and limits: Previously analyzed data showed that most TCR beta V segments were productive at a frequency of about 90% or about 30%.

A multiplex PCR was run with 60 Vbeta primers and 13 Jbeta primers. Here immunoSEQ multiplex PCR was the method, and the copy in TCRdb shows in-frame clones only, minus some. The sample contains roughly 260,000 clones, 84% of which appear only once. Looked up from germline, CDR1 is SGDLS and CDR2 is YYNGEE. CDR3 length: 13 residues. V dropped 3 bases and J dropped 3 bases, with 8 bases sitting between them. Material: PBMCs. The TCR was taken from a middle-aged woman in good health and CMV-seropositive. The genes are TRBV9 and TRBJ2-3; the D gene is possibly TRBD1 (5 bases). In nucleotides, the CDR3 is TGTGCCAGCAGCGGGCCAGGGACAGATACGCAGTATTTT. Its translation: CASSGPGTDTQYF.